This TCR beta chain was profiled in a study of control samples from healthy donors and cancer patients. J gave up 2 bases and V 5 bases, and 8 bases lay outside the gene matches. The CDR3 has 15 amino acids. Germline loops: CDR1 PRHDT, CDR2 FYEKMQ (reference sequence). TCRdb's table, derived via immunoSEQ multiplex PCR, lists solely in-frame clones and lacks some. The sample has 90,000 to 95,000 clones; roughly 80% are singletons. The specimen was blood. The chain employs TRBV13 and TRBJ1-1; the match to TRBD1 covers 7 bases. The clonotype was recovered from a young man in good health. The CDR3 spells CASSAIDRVNTEAFF. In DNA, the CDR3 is TGTGCCAGCAGCGCCATCGACAGGGTTAACACTGAAGCTTTCTTT.